The 8 T cell receptor beta chains below come from one sample, sequenced in a study of blood T cell repertoires in COVID-19. Clones were sequenced by immunoSEQ multiplex PCR, and TCRdb holds only the in-frame ones, with some missing. The data contain about 410,000 clones, about nine tenths of them singletons. The sequencing input was PBMCs or T cells enriched from blood (not recorded which). These receptors came from a woman aged 25 to 39 who had recovered from COVID-19.

The V gene is TRBV10-3, the J gene TRBJ1-5; no reliable D call. The V gene's germline CDR1 is ENHRY and CDR2 SYGVKD. There are 14 residues in the CDR3. Between the trimmed V and J ends, which lost 5 bases and 5 bases, there was a span of 13 bases. The CDR3 nucleotides are TGTGCCATCAGTTGGGATTCGAGGGATCAGCCCCAGCATTTT. The encoded protein is CAISWDSRDQPQHF.

This clone was detected once. CDR3 protein: CSVTAGYTF. The CDR3 DNA reads TGCAGCGTCACCGCGGGCTACACCTTC. This chain links TRBV29-1 with TRBJ1-2; no definite D call. V dropped 6 bases and J dropped 8 bases, with 7 bases sitting between them. Germline-derived CDR1 and CDR2 are SQVTM and ANQGSEA. The CDR3 sequence is 9 residues long.

The chain uses TRBV7-2 and TRBJ2-7, with 10 nucleotides matching TRBD1. This CDR3 has 17 amino acids. J was trimmed by 3 bases and V by 5 bases; bases with no gene match: 13. The germline gives CDR1 SGHTA, CDR2 FQGNSA. As DNA, the CDR3 is TGTGCCAGCAGCAGGGGGACAGGGGCCCACATCCTCTACGAGCAGTACTTC. Its translation is CASSRGTGAHILYEQYF. The whole variable domain, filled in from reference TRBV7-2 and TRBJ2-7, reads GAGVSQSPSNKVTEKGKDVELRCDPISGHTALYWYRQSLGQGLEFLIYFQGNSAPDKSGLPSDRFSAERTGGSVSTLTIQRTQQEDSAVYLCASSRGTGAHILYEQYFGPGTRLTVT.

The chain uses TRBV7-2 and TRBJ1-5; D is undetermined. The CDR3 runs 13 residues. Germline CDR1 is SGHTA and CDR2 is FQGNSA. The ends were cut back, 5 bases at V and 0 bases at J, with 5 bases in the middle. The CDR3: CASSPNSNQPQHF. DNA of the CDR3: TGTGCCAGCAGCCCTAATAGCAATCAGCCCCAGCATTTT.

V and J are TRBV6-4 and TRBJ1-2; no firm D call. The V gene lost 6 bases and the J gene lost 10 bases, with 27 bases spanning the gap. This CDR3 has 16 residues. Germline lookup yields CDR1 MRHNA and CDR2 SNTAGT. The CDR3 bases are TGTGCCAGCAGACTAGTCCCTGGCAGGATCAGTTTCGTCTACACCTTC. The encoded protein is CASRLVPGRISFVYTF.

The rearrangement links TRBV7-9 to TRBJ1-4; 8 bases line up with TRBD1. Per germline, CDR1 SEHNR and CDR2 FQNEAQ (reference sequence). The length of the CDR3 is 13 residues. Germline trimming cut 5 bases from V and 7 bases from J; bases unmatched to any gene: 3. The CDR3 coding sequence is TGTGCCAGCAGCCCAGGGGGCCGTGAAAAACTGTTTTTT. Its protein is CASSPGGREKLFF. Using reference TRBV7-9 and TRBJ1-4 for the parts outside the CDR3, the full variable domain is DTGVSQNPRHKITKRGQNVTFRCDPISEHNRLYWYRQTLGQGPEFLTYFQNEAQLEKSRLLSDRFSAERPKGSFSTLEIQRTEQGDSAMYLCASSPGGREKLFFGSGTQLSVL.

This chain links TRBV5-4 with TRBJ1-1; possibly TRBD1 for D (6 bases). From germline, CDR1 is SGHNT and CDR2 YYREEE (reference sequence). V lost 4 bases, J lost 0 bases, and 13 bases lay in between. CDR3 length: 15 residues. The CDR3 DNA sequence: TGTGCCAGCAGCGCCTTACAGGGAATGAACACTGAAGCTTTCTTT. Protein sequence: CASSALQGMNTEAFF.

This clone was observed a few times. The chain is built from TRBV19 and TRBJ2-1, with D tentatively TRBD1 (6 bases). There are 14 residues in the CDR3. The germline V gene encodes CDR1 LNHDA and CDR2 SQIVND (reference sequence). The ends were cut back, 3 bases at V and 5 bases at J, with 11 bases in the middle. CDR3 loop: CASSILTGNNEQFF. CDR3 sequence (DNA): TGTGCCAGTAGTATCTTAACAGGGAACAATGAGCAGTTCTTC.